A selection of T cell receptor beta chains follows, all from one sample in a study of quantifying T cell responses using KT2 cells. MiXCR, applied by TCRdb to the UMI-ligation and nested PCR reads, yields one record per CDR3 protein. In the table there are about 32,000 distinct CDR3 sequences, 7.3% of which are singletons. The sequencing sample was made of PBMCs spiked with cells of the T cell clone KT2. All receptors come from a human donor. Each CDR3 is given with its conserved first and last residue. A D gene is named only where the DNA matches it firmly. Expanded clones get a size class; other rows say once, few or many, or leave the size out.

V: TRBV9
D: .
size: .
J: TRBJ2-7
CDR3: CASSSGPGHEQYF
DNA: TGTGCCAGCAGCTCGGGCCCGGGACACGAGCAGTACTTC

V: TRBV11-2
D: .
size: .
J: TRBJ2-6
CDR3: CASSLTGANVLTF
DNA: TGTGCCAGCAGCTTAACAGGGGCCAACGTCCTGACTTTC

V: TRBV11-1
D: TRBD2
size: .
J: TRBJ2-3
CDR3: CASSFRSSGRDTQYF
DNA: TGTGCCAGCAGCTTCAGATCTAGCGGAAGGGATACGCAGTATTTT

V: TRBV7-8
D: TRBD2
size: many
J: TRBJ2-1
CDR3: CASSLGHGGNEQFF
DNA: TGTGCCAGCAGCTTAGGTCACGGGGGGAATGAGCAGTTCTTC

V: TRBV20-1
D: .
size: few
J: TRBJ1-2
CDR3: CSAEMGQGLNYGYTF
DNA: TGCAGTGCAGAGATGGGCCAGGGGCTAAACTATGGCTACACCTTC

V: TRBV18
D: TRBD1
size: many
J: TRBJ1-6
CDR3: CASSLRTGLMSLHF
DNA: TGTGCCAGCTCACTCCGGACAGGGTTGATGTCCCTCCACTTT

V: TRBV14
D: .
size: .
J: TRBJ2-1
CDR3: CASSQDFGVGAFHRSQFF
DNA: TGTGCCAGCAGCCAAGATTTTGGAGTTGGGGCCTTCCACCGCTCGCAGTTCTTC

V: TRBV5-1
D: .
size: few
J: TRBJ2-3
CDR3: CASSYQQGTDTQYF
DNA: TGCGCCAGCAGCTACCAACAGGGCACAGATACGCAGTATTTT

V: TRBV29-1
D: TRBD1
size: many
J: TRBJ1-1
CDR3: CSAGDRGLEAFF
DNA: TGCAGCGCCGGAGACAGGGGACTTGAAGCTTTCTTT

V: TRBV20-1
D: .
size: .
J: TRBJ2-6
CDR3: CSAATRISGANVLTF
DNA: TGCAGTGCGGCTACGCGGATCTCTGGGGCCAACGTCCTGACTTTC

V: TRBV20-1
D: TRBD2
size: many
J: TRBJ2-1
CDR3: CSARDPAGGRGEQFF
DNA: TGCAGTGCTAGAGACCCAGCGGGAGGGCGTGGTGAGCAGTTCTTC

V: TRBV7-9
D: .
size: many
J: TRBJ1-2
CDR3: CASSLAPANYGYTF
DNA: TGTGCCAGCAGCTTAGCACCAGCGAACTATGGCTACACCTTC

V: TRBV15
D: .
size: .
J: TRBJ2-1
CDR3: CATSSRPRNNEQFF
DNA: TGTGCCACCAGCAGCCGACCGAGAAACAATGAGCAGTTCTTC

V: TRBV6-5
D: .
size: many
J: TRBJ1-2
CDR3: CASSYRGEGRGNGYTF
DNA: TGTGCCAGCAGTTACCGGGGGGAAGGCCGCGGAAATGGCTACACCTTC

V: TRBV3-1
D: TRBD1
size: few
J: TRBJ1-3
CDR3: CASSPNRGSGNTIYF
DNA: TGTGCCAGCAGCCCGAACAGGGGCTCTGGAAACACCATATATTTT

V: TRBV29-1
D: TRBD1
size: many
J: TRBJ2-3
CDR3: CSAVPPTGAADTQYF
DNA: TGCAGCGCCGTCCCCCCGACAGGGGCGGCAGATACGCAGTATTTT

V: TRBV7-2
D: .
size: .
J: TRBJ1-3
CDR3: CASSFGTQDTIYF
DNA: TGTGCCAGCAGCTTCGGAACCCAAGACACCATATATTTT

V: TRBV18
D: .
size: few
J: TRBJ2-7
CDR3: CASSLRLDGYEQYF
DNA: TGTGCCAGCTCGCTTCGACTAGATGGCTACGAGCAGTACTTC

V: TRBV4-2
D: .
size: many
J: TRBJ1-1
CDR3: CASSPLQDLWTEAFF
DNA: TGTGCCAGCAGCCCGCTACAGGACCTGTGGACTGAAGCTTTCTTT

V: TRBV6-5
D: TRBD2
size: medium-sized
J: TRBJ2-4
CDR3: CASSPGGLAKNIQYF
DNA: TGTGCCAGCTCCCCCGGGGGGTTAGCCAAAAACATTCAGTACTTC

V: TRBV27
D: .
size: many
J: TRBJ1-6
CDR3: CASSPTTGLMALHF
DNA: TGTGCCAGCAGTCCCACGACAGGCCTAATGGCCCTCCACTTT

V: TRBV15
D: TRBD1
size: many
J: TRBJ2-1
CDR3: CATSRGDREVNEQFF
DNA: TGTGCCACCAGCAGAGGGGACAGGGAAGTAAATGAGCAGTTCTTC

V: TRBV6-2/TRBV6-3
D: TRBD1
size: many
J: TRBJ2-6
CDR3: CASSHTPVGTENESGANVLTF
DNA: TGTGCCAGCAGCCATACTCCAGTCGGGACAGAGAACGAATCTGGGGCCAACGTCCTGACTTTC

V: TRBV4-3
D: .
size: many
J: TRBJ1-1
CDR3: CASSQGALGSTEAFF
DNA: TGCGCCAGCAGCCAAGGGGCATTGGGTAGCACTGAAGCTTTCTTT

V: TRBV19
D: .
size: few
J: TRBJ1-1
CDR3: CASTGWGVGGSTEAFF
DNA: TGTGCCAGTACCGGATGGGGGGTCGGTGGATCCACTGAAGCTTTCTTT

V: TRBV7-9
D: TRBD1
size: few
J: TRBJ1-2
CDR3: CASSFGTGVDYGYTF
DNA: TGTGCCAGCAGCTTCGGGACAGGGGTCGACTATGGCTACACCTTC

V: TRBV2
D: .
size: many
J: TRBJ1-6
CDR3: CASRETGPNSPLHF
DNA: TGTGCCAGCAGGGAGACAGGTCCGAATTCACCCCTCCACTTT

V: TRBV12-3/TRBV12-4
D: TRBD1
size: many
J: TRBJ2-4
CDR3: CASTGDSKNIQYF
DNA: TGTGCCAGCACCGGGGACAGTAAAAACATTCAGTACTTC

V: TRBV3-1
D: .
size: few
J: TRBJ1-1
CDR3: CASSQESGILEAFF
DNA: TGTGCCAGCAGCCAGGAATCAGGGATATTAGAAGCTTTCTTT

V: TRBV12-3/TRBV12-4
D: .
size: many
J: TRBJ1-1
CDR3: CASSFIGANTEAFF
DNA: TGTGCCAGCAGTTTCATAGGAGCGAACACTGAAGCTTTCTTT

V: TRBV6-4
D: TRBD2
size: .
J: TRBJ2-3
CDR3: CASSDGTSDTDTQYF
DNA: TGTGCCAGCAGTGACGGGACTAGCGACACAGATACGCAGTATTTT

V: TRBV9
D: TRBD2
size: .
J: TRBJ2-5
CDR3: CASSVLSGETQYF
DNA: TGTGCCAGCAGCGTCCTTAGCGGGGAGACCCAGTACTTC

V: TRBV10-3
D: TRBD2
size: many
J: TRBJ2-1
CDR3: CAISESAGGRDEQFF
DNA: TGTGCCATCAGTGAGAGTGCGGGGGGACGGGATGAGCAGTTCTTC

V: TRBV20-1
D: TRBD2
size: .
J: TRBJ2-1
CDR3: CSGLAGYNEQFF
DNA: TGCAGTGGGCTAGCGGGCTACAATGAGCAGTTCTTC

V: TRBV19
D: TRBD2
size: few
J: TRBJ2-1
CDR3: CASSITGTSQNNEQFF
DNA: TGTGCCAGTAGTATAACCGGGACTAGCCAGAACAATGAGCAGTTCTTC

V: TRBV5-1
D: .
size: .
J: TRBJ2-2
CDR3: CASSFSTGELFF
DNA: TGCGCCAGCAGCTTTAGCACCGGGGAGCTGTTTTTT

V: TRBV3-1
D: .
size: few
J: TRBJ2-3
CDR3: CASSQDKETYTDTQYF
DNA: TGTGCCAGCAGCCAAGATAAGGAGACCTACACAGATACGCAGTATTTT

V: TRBV19
D: .
size: many
J: TRBJ1-3
CDR3: CASRFGNTIYF
DNA: TGTGCCAGCCGCTTTGGAAACACCATATATTTT

V: TRBV18
D: TRBD1
size: few
J: TRBJ2-4
CDR3: CASSVDRVENIQYF
DNA: TGTGCCAGCTCGGTGGACAGGGTGGAAAACATTCAGTACTTC

V: TRBV2
D: .
size: many
J: TRBJ1-1
CDR3: CASSETGLEAFF
DNA: TGTGCCAGCAGTGAAACAGGCCTTGAAGCTTTCTTT

V: TRBV18
D: TRBD1
size: .
J: TRBJ2-1
CDR3: CASSNDPGQFVTNEQFF
DNA: TGTGCCAGCTCAAACGATCCGGGACAGTTCGTTACTAATGAGCAGTTCTTC

V: TRBV12-3/TRBV12-4
D: .
size: many
J: TRBJ2-7
CDR3: CASSLVRGAAYEQYF
DNA: TGTGCCAGCAGTTTAGTACGGGGGGCAGCCTACGAGCAGTACTTC

V: TRBV3-1
D: .
size: many
J: TRBJ2-3
CDR3: CASSQEFTDTQYF
DNA: TGTGCCAGCAGCCAAGAATTCACAGATACGCAGTATTTT

V: TRBV29-1
D: TRBD1
size: many
J: TRBJ2-1
CDR3: CSVAGQGYNEQFF
DNA: TGCAGCGTGGCCGGACAGGGCTACAATGAGCAGTTCTTC

V: TRBV6-6
D: .
size: .
J: TRBJ1-1
CDR3: CASSYSTIPSPNTEAFF
DNA: TGTGCCAGCAGTTACTCCACGATACCAAGTCCGAACACTGAAGCTTTCTTT

V: TRBV12-3/TRBV12-4
D: .
size: .
J: TRBJ2-2
CDR3: CASTPTGTSPTGELFF
DNA: TGTGCCAGCACCCCGACCGGGACAAGCCCCACCGGGGAGCTGTTTTTT

V: TRBV19
D: .
size: many
J: TRBJ2-1
CDR3: CASREGGVPYNEQFF
DNA: TGTGCCAGCAGAGAAGGGGGAGTGCCCTACAATGAGCAGTTCTTC

V: TRBV28
D: TRBD1
size: few
J: TRBJ2-6
CDR3: CASRTGGTGANVLTF
DNA: TGTGCCAGCAGAACAGGGGGCACTGGGGCCAACGTCCTGACTTTC

V: TRBV6-2/TRBV6-3
D: TRBD1
size: .
J: TRBJ2-5
CDR3: CASSSLPGQGKETQYF
DNA: TGTGCCAGCAGTTCCCTCCCGGGACAGGGGAAAGAGACCCAGTACTTC

V: TRBV6-2/TRBV6-3
D: TRBD2
size: .
J: TRBJ2-7
CDR3: CASSYGLAGRFTYEQYF
DNA: TGTGCCAGCAGTTACGGCCTAGCGGGCAGATTCACCTACGAGCAGTACTTC

V: TRBV20-1
D: .
size: few
J: TRBJ2-5
CDR3: CSARGLAEETQYF
DNA: TGCAGTGCTAGAGGGCTAGCCGAGGAGACCCAGTACTTC

V: TRBV7-2
D: .
size: few
J: TRBJ1-6
CDR3: CASSLAGLGSPLHF
DNA: TGTGCCAGCAGCTTAGCAGGGTTGGGTTCACCCCTCCACTTT

V: TRBV12-3/TRBV12-4
D: .
size: .
J: TRBJ2-7
CDR3: CASLGGGAEQYF
DNA: TGTGCCAGCTTAGGGGGGGGAGCCGAGCAGTACTTC

V: TRBV20-1
D: .
size: few
J: TRBJ2-7
CDR3: CSATGLTYEQYF
DNA: TGCAGTGCTACGGGACTCACCTACGAGCAGTACTTC

V: TRBV28
D: .
size: .
J: TRBJ1-5
CDR3: CASSRGGGKTNQPQHF
DNA: TGTGCCAGCTCCCGGGGCGGGGGAAAGACGAATCAGCCCCAGCATTTT